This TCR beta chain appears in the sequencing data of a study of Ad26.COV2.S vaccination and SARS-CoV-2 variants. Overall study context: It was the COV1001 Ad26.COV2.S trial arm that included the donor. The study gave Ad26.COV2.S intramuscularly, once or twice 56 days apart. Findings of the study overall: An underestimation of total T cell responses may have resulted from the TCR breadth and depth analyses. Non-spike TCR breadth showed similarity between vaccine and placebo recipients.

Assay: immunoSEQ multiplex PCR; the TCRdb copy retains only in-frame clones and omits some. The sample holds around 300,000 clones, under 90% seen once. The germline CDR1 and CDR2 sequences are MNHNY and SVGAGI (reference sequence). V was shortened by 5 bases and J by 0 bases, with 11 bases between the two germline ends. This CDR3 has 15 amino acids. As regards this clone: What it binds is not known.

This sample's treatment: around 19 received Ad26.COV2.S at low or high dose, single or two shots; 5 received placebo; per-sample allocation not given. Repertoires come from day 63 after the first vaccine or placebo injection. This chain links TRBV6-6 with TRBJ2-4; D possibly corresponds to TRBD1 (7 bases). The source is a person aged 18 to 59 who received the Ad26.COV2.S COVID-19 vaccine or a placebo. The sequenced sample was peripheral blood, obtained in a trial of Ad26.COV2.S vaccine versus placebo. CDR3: CASSRQGLAKNIQYF. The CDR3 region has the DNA TGTGCCAGCAGTAGACAGGGACTAGCCAAAAACATTCAGTACTTC.